The 25 T cell receptor beta chains listed next were all sequenced from one sample in a study of CD8 T cells in Susac syndrome (dated by TCRdb to about 2019). The library relied on the immunoSEQ multiplex PCR assay. RNA was extracted with the RNeasy kit and roughly 0.5 to 1 ug was reverse transcribed using random hexamers. TCRdb took the public reads, trimmed them with fastp at Q25, ran MiXCR for clone calling and kept in-frame beta chains. Every CDR3 protein is listed once, alongside the most common genes and DNA of its rows. The table for this sample lists 100,000 to 150,000 distinct CDR3 sequences; over 80% of them were counted only once. The ten largest clones represent roughly 0.5% of the sample. The material sequenced was CD8+ T cells from PBMCs. The receptors here all came from a human donor with multiple sclerosis.

The gene calls are TRBV5-6 and TRBJ2-5; TRBD1 matches 9 bases. Germline values: CDR1 SGHDT, CDR2 YYEEEE. V dropped 2 bases and J dropped 2; count of bases not matched to a gene: 1. The CDR3 has 14 amino acids. The CDR3 protein is CASSFGTGQETQYF. In DNA form, the CDR3 reads TGTGCCAGCAGCTTCGGGACAGGGCAAGAGACCCAGTACTTC. Supplemented by reference TRBV5-6 and TRBJ2-5, the full variable domain reads DAGVTQSPTHLIKTRGQQVTLRCSPKSGHDTVSWYQQALGQGPQFIFQYYEEEERQRGNFPDRFSGHQFPNYSSELNVNALLLGDSALYLCASSFGTGQETQYFGPGTRLLVL.

The chain recombines TRBV28 with TRBJ1-5; D unresolved. The V gene's germline CDR1 is MDHEN and CDR2 SYDVKM. The CDR3 is 15 residues long. Trimming pared 3 bases from V and 5 bases from J, leaving 14 bases between. CDR3 DNA: TGTGCCAGCAGTTTTGGGCCCTCTCAATATCAGCCCCAGCATTTT. Translation: CASSFGPSQYQPQHF.

J is TRBJ2-3 and V is TRBV12-5; D remains unclear. The CDR3 runs 15 residues. Germline V gene lookup returns CDR1 LGHNT and CDR2 FRNRAP. The V end was cut by 3 bases, the J end by 8 bases, with 18 bases between. CDR3 DNA sequence: TGTGCTAGTGGTTTCCCCGGCTTCGACTCACCTACGCAGTATTTT. The encoded protein is CASGFPGFDSPTQYF.

V and J are TRBV4-1 and TRBJ1-2, with TRBD1 matching 7 bases. Germline V lookup: CDR1 MGHRA, CDR2 YSYEKL. Trimming removed 2 bases from V and 8 bases from J; junction bases left unmatched: 5. The CDR3 has 13 residues. Written as DNA, the CDR3 is TGCGCCAGCAGCCAAACAGGGGCTCGGGGCTACACCTTC. It codes for CASSQTGARGYTF.

The chain joins TRBV7-2 to TRBJ2-2; 9 positions agree with TRBD2. CDR3 size: 15 residues. Germline trimming cut 11 bases from V and 4 bases from J; bases unmatched to any gene: 11. Germline assignment: CDR1 SGHTA and CDR2 FQGNSA. In DNA form, the CDR3 reads TGTGCCGGACCGCGGGAGGGCCAAGTCACCGGGGAGCTGTTTTTT. Protein product: CAGPREGQVTGELFF.

This clonotype was recorded only once. In DNA, the CDR3 is TGCGCCAGCAGCTCGGGTACCCCATGGGAGGCCCAGTACTTC. This gives the protein CASSSGTPWEAQYF. J is TRBJ2-5 and V is TRBV5-1; TRBD2 might be the D (6 bases). The germline V gene has CDR1 SGHRS and CDR2 YFSETQ. Trimming shortened V by 3 bases and J by 9 bases, and 18 bases separated the two germline ends. The CDR3 runs to 14 residues.

This clonotype has more than one count but fewer than ten. V is TRBV29-1 and J is TRBJ1-5; D is possibly TRBD1 (5 bases). V was shortened by 6 bases and J by 3 bases, with 12 bases between the two germline ends. The CDR3 extends over 13 amino acids. The germline CDR1 and CDR2 sequences are SQVTM and ANQGSEA. The CDR3 spells CSVPGRNNQPQHF. The CDR3 DNA sequence: TGCAGCGTACCGGGACGGAACAATCAGCCCCAGCATTTT.

This chain connects TRBV3-1 to TRBJ1-2; D is uncertain. This CDR3 is built from 19 residues. V lost 4 bases and J lost 0, with 24 bases in between. Germline V gene lookup returns CDR1 LGHDT and CDR2 YNNKEL (reference sequence). The CDR3 DNA sequence: TGTGCCAGCAGCCCCCAAAAGGACTTCCCGATTCTAGCTAACTATGGCTACACCTTC. It translates to CASSPQKDFPILANYGYTF.

The chain uses TRBV7-9 and TRBJ2-5; D is perhaps TRBD1 or TRBD2 (6 bases each). This CDR3 is built from 17 residues. Trimming shortened V by 4 bases and J by 3 bases, and 21 bases separated the two germline ends. The V gene's germline CDR1 is SEHNR and CDR2 FQNEAQ (reference sequence). The CDR3 is CASSYSYGGLLKETQYF. DNA of the CDR3: TGTGCCAGCAGCTATTCCTATGGGGGGCTTTTGAAAGAGACCCAGTACTTC.

This clonotype came up a few times. The rearrangement links TRBV6-1 to TRBJ2-3; possible D gene TRBD2, 6 bases. Germline V gives CDR1 MNHNS, CDR2 SASEGT. The CDR3 has 13 amino acids. The V and J ends lost 5 bases and 7 bases respectively, with 13 bases between them. The CDR3, as DNA: TGTGCCAGCAGTTTGGGACTCCTTAATACGCAGTATTTT. Its protein product is CASSLGLLNTQYF.

The chain employs TRBV6-1 and TRBJ1-2; unclear D gene. The CDR3 consists of 16 residues. V was cut by 1 base and J by 7 bases, with 19 bases left in between. Germline CDR1 and CDR2: MNHNS and SASEGT. This CDR3 reads CASSEVLGPSGVGYTF. The CDR3, as DNA: TGTGCCAGCAGTGAAGTCCTAGGCCCATCGGGAGTTGGCTACACCTTC.

The V and J genes are TRBV6-2 or TRBV6-3 and TRBJ2-2, with TRBD1 matching 8 bases. CDR3 size: 15 residues. Per the germline V gene, CDR1 is MNHEY and CDR2 is SVGEGT. Trimming cost V 7 bases and J 1 base; bases outside gene matches: 5. In DNA, the CDR3 is TGTGCCAGCACCTCGGACAGGGAGAACACCGGGGAGCTGTTTTTT. Its protein is CASTSDRENTGELFF.

The V and J genes are TRBV29-1 and TRBJ1-1; D unclear. Germline assignment: CDR1 SQVTM and CDR2 ANQGSEA. The V end was cut by 0 bases, the J end by 5 bases, with 7 bases between. There are 12 residues in the CDR3. The CDR3 sequence is CSVEDQGTEAFF. DNA for the CDR3: TGCAGCGTTGAAGATCAAGGGACTGAAGCTTTCTTT. Complete variable domain (other parts from reference TRBV29-1 and TRBJ1-1): SAVISQKPSRDICQRGTSLTIQCQVDSQVTMMFWYRQQPGQSLTLIATANQGSEATYESGFVIDKFPISRPNLTFSTLTVSNMSPEDSSIYLCSVEDQGTEAFFGQGTRLTVV.

The count of this clonotype is one. J is TRBJ2-2 and V is TRBV4-1; 11 bases map to TRBD2. The germline V gene encodes CDR1 MGHRA and CDR2 YSYEKL. This CDR3 has 16 amino acids. V trimming: 2 bases; J trimming: 3 bases; junction bases outside the gene matches: 2. CDR3 coding DNA: TGCGCCAGCAGCCAACAACTAGCGGGGGACACCGGGGAGCTGTTTTTT. Its translation: CASSQQLAGDTGELFF.

This clonotype was seen more than once but under ten times. The chain uses TRBV7-2 and TRBJ2-5; weak D call: TRBD2 (7 bases). The CDR3 sequence is 15 residues long. V was clipped by 4 bases and J by 1 base, with 13 bases between them. Germline CDR1 reads SGHTA; CDR2 reads FQGNSA. In DNA form, the CDR3 reads TGTGCCAGCAGCTCCCGTGCGGGGGCCCAAGAGACCCAGTACTTC. Its translation is CASSSRAGAQETQYF.

The chain has TRBV2 and TRBJ2-1, with 7 positions matching TRBD1. The V gene's germline CDR1 is SNHLY and CDR2 FYNNEI. This CDR3 region has 20 residues. Germline trimming cut 6 bases from V and 0 bases from J; bases unmatched to any gene: 20. The CDR3 region has the DNA TGTGCCAGCAGCCCCACCGGGACAGCGGCCTTCAAAAGCTCCTACAATGAGCAGTTCTTC. It codes for CASSPTGTAAFKSSYNEQFF. Based on the CDR3 plus reference TRBV2 and TRBJ2-1, the full variable domain is EPEVTQTPSHQVTQMGQEVILRCVPISNHLYFYWYRQILGQKVEFLVSFYNNEISEKSEIFDDQFSVERPDGSNFTLKIRSTKLEDSAMYFCASSPTGTAAFKSSYNEQFFGPGTRLTVL.

This CDR3 reads CAWSQSQGIGTYYSNQPQHF. In DNA, the CDR3 is TGTGCCTGGAGCCAATCCCAGGGCATTGGGACTTACTATAGCAATCAGCCCCAGCATTTT. The V gene is TRBV30, the J gene TRBJ1-5, with D possibly being TRBD1 (5 bases). CDR3 length: 20 residues. Germline V lookup: CDR1 GTSNPN, CDR2 SVGIG (reference sequence). V was trimmed by 3 bases and J by 0 bases, leaving 27 bases between them. Based on the CDR3 plus reference TRBV30 and TRBJ1-5, the full variable domain is SQTIHQWPATLVQPVGSPLSLECTVEGTSNPNLYWYRQAAGRGLQLLFYSVGIGQISSEVPQNLSASRPQDRQFILSSKKLLLSDSGFYLCAWSQSQGIGTYYSNQPQHFGDGTRLSIL.

This clonotype has a handful of counts. This chain connects TRBV6-6 to TRBJ2-2, with 9 bases aligning to TRBD1. With V trimmed by 5 bases and J by 8 bases, 9 bases remained unmatched. This CDR3 has 15 residues. Germline V gene data show CDR1 as MNHNY and CDR2 as SVGAGI (reference sequence). CDR3 in DNA: TGTGCCAGCAGTCGAGGGGACAGGGAGGTGGGGGAGCTGTTTTTT. Translated, it gives CASSRGDREVGELFF.

This clonotype was found many times. The chain has TRBV7-6 and TRBJ2-1; possibly TRBD1 or TRBD2 for D (5 bases each). V was trimmed by 3 bases and J by 5 bases, leaving 8 bases between them. The CDR3 is made up of 13 amino acids. Germline V gene data show CDR1 as SGHVS and CDR2 as FNYEAQ. The CDR3 here is CASSLGPNNEQFF. The CDR3 DNA follows: TGTGCCAGCAGCTTGGGACCGAACAATGAGCAGTTCTTC.

The sample holds one count of this clonotype. The chain couples TRBV4-3 to TRBJ1-4, with 9 bases lining up with TRBD1. The CDR3 covers 16 residues. Germline CDR1 is LGHNA and CDR2 is YSLEER. V lost 1 base to trimming and J lost 8 bases; unmatched junction nucleotides: 8. The DNA for the CDR3 is TGCGCCAGCAGCCAAGGGGGACAGGGCAGGGAGGAAAAACTGTTTTTT. This gives the protein CASSQGGQGREEKLFF.

The chain combines TRBV7-8 with TRBJ1-1; 7 bases align to TRBD1. Germline V gene data show CDR1 as SGHVS and CDR2 as FQNEAQ. The V gene end was trimmed by 5 bases and the J gene end by 0 bases; junction bases not matched to a gene: 6. The CDR3 is 15 residues long. For the CDR3, the DNA is TGTGCCAGCAGCCTTCCGGGACAGTTGAACACTGAAGCTTTCTTT. It codes for CASSLPGQLNTEAFF.

The rearrangement joins TRBV29-1 to TRBJ2-1, with a weak D call TRBD2 (7 bases). CDR1 SQVTM and CDR2 ANQGSEA come from the germline V gene. V shed 5 bases and J shed 5 bases, with 19 bases lying between them. There are 15 residues in the CDR3. The CDR3 here is CSVSGTSHRDNEQFF. The CDR3 DNA is TGCAGCGTTAGCGGGACCTCCCACAGGGACAATGAGCAGTTCTTC.

The V and J genes are TRBV28 and TRBJ2-1; tentatively, D is TRBD1 or TRBD2 (5 bases each). Between the trimmed V and J ends, which lost 3 bases and 4 bases, there was a span of 10 bases. CDR1 MDHEN and CDR2 SYDVKM come from the germline V gene. This CDR3 spans 14 amino acids. This CDR3 reads CASSFWGRYNEQFF. In DNA, the CDR3 is TGTGCCAGCAGTTTCTGGGGACGGTACAATGAGCAGTTCTTC. Variable domain in full (rest from reference TRBV28 and TRBJ2-1): DVKVTQSSRYLVKRTGEKVFLECVQDMDHENMFWYRQDPGLGLRLIYFSYDVKMKEKGDIPEGYSVSREKKERFSLILESASTNQTSMYLCASSFWGRYNEQFFGPGTRLTVL.

Only one count was recorded for this clonotype. The rearrangement joins TRBV4-3 to TRBJ2-1; D gene unclear. The CDR3 extends over 15 amino acids. Looked up from germline, CDR1 is LGHNA and CDR2 is YSLEER. Trimming took off 0 bases at V and 7 bases at J, with 13 bases between the two ends. The CDR3 DNA follows: TGCGCCAGCAGCCAAGACTCGGCAGGCAGGAATGAGCAGTTCTTC. Protein: CASSQDSAGRNEQFF.

CDR3 nucleotides: TGTGCCAGCAGCACGGGACTAGCGGGCAGACCTTTATCCTACGAGCAGTACGTT. Protein sequence: CASSTGLAGRPLSYEQYV. V is TRBV11-2 and J is TRBJ2-7; TRBD2 agrees at 12 bases. Germline values: CDR1 SGHAT, CDR2 FQNNGV. The length of the CDR3 is 18 residues.